The T cell receptor beta chain described here comes from a study of T cell responses to AZD1222 COVID-19 vaccine (dated by TCRdb to about 2021). Background for the entire study: A total of approximately 230 trial participants underwent TCR sequencing, of whom 200 to 220 received two doses of AZD1222 and some 26 received two doses of the MenACWY control vaccine. Trial participants were enrolled by age into 18-55, 56-69 and 70-plus year subgroups, with approximately 150, 30 and 60 TCR-sequenced participants respectively. Overall study outcomes, separate from this receptor: Participants were mostly white British and included more females than males, and it was suggested by the authors that clonal diversity may have been underestimated. The 56-69-year group was small, and its depth increase did not reach significance, likely because of low power. The vaccine-associated CD4 TCRs covered the entire spike protein, and the dominant responses fell in regions 160-218 and 743-854. Spike-specific TCR breadth and depth rose significantly after two AZD1222 doses compared with day 0 and with MenACWY recipients. Nearly half of unique spike-specific TCRs reportedly recognized epitopes outside regions mutated in the B.1.351 and B.1.1.7 variants. Because no samples from the day 14 peak response were available, repertoires could be characterized only after the peak T cell response. Conclusions about previously exposed vaccinees are limited because only six or seven AZD1222 recipients were SARS-CoV-2 seropositive at baseline.

In the case of this clone: Its antigen is not yet known. Base qualities were left out, and no much larger clone turns up one base away.

Read against the paper, the sample's time point label means: about 28 days (+/-7) after the second vaccine dose. AZD1222 recipients with second doses at about 4 weeks or about 12 weeks were pooled, because spike-specific TCR depth and breadth did not differ between schedules. Vaccinee samples came from UK trials COV001 and COV002, including a single-blind randomized controlled phase 2/3 trial of AZD1222 (ChAdOx1 nCoV-19) in healthy adults. Trial participant PBMC samples were collected at day 0 and day 28 after the second dose for TCRbeta chain sequencing. The CDR3 holds 15 amino acids from the cysteine to the phenylalanine. Kept here is only the CDR3 DNA, which spans 45 bases and is read in frame from base 1. Trimming takes 0 bases from V and 2 bases from J, and the germline ends sit 10 bases apart. The germline V gene (reference sequence) yields LNHDA for CDR1 and SQIVND for CDR2. The CDR3 regions of human TCRbeta chains were analyzed by immunosequencing. The authors' pipeline ran thus. TCRs in the repertoires were matched against a reference library of SARS-CoV-2-specific TCRs that had been generated with the MIRA antigen-specificity platform. Breadth was defined as the fraction of unique TCRs that were SARS-CoV-2-associated. Depth was defined as the fraction of total T cells that were SARS-CoV-2-associated. Using the MIRA data, each spike-specific TCR was mapped to the spike region that the TCR reacts to and placed in a CD4 or CD8 class. Log10-transformed breadth and depth values were compared by one-way ANOVA with Sidak's multiple comparisons tests. TCRdb took this table from immuneACCESS and kept in-frame rearrangements with V and J called. Such tables lack part of the clones; where checked against another copy, unresolved V genes explain under half of the gap, and the rest is unexplained. V, J and clone size are taken as reported in that table, and D and trimming were inferred from the DNA itself. The sample table contains about 84,000 clones; only one count was recorded for 70% to 90% of them. In total, the top ten clones hold 12% of the sample.

The specimen was peripheral blood, collected 28 days after the second AZD1222 dose. The chain is made from TRBV19 and TRBJ1-2, with an unclear D gene assignment. The clonotype originates from an adult who received the AZD1222 COVID-19 vaccine. CDR3 loop: CASSIDHKDNYGYTF. In nucleotide form, the sequence is TGTGCCAGTAGTATAGATCATAAAGACAACTATGGCTACACCTTC.